This TCR beta chain was captured by sequencing in a study of blood T cell repertoires in COVID-19. Unmatched junction bases numbered 8, after V lost 9 bases and J lost 2 bases. The CDR3 covers 16 residues. In germline, CDR1 is SNHLY, CDR2 FYNNEI. Sequenced by immunoSEQ multiplex PCR; TCRdb stores in-frame clones only, minus some. The sample shows roughly 70,000 clones, approximately 80% of them seen only once. Material for sequencing was peripheral blood. This chain connects TRBV2 to TRBJ2-7, with TRBD2 matching 15 bases. The TCR was taken from a man aged 55-75 years with COVID-19, enrolled during active disease. CDR3 sequence (DNA): TGTGCCAGTCTCGGGACTAGCGGGGGGTTCACCTACGAGCAGTACTTC. This codes for CASLGTSGGFTYEQYF.